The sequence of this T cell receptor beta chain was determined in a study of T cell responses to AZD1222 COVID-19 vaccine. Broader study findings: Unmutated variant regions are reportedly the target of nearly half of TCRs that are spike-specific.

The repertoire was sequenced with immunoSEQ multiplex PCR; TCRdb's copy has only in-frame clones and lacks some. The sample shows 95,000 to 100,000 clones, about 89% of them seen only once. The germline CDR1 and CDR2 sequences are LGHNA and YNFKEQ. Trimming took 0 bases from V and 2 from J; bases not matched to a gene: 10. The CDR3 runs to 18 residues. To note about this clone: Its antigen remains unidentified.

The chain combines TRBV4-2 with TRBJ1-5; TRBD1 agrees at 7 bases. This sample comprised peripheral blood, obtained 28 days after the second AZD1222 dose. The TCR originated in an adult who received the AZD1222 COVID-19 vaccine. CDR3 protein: CASSQDLGQVKGNQPQHF. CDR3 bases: TGTGCCAGCAGCCAAGATCTAGGACAGGTAAAGGGCAATCAGCCCCAGCATTTT.